This T cell receptor (beta chain) was recovered during a study of blood T cell repertoires in COVID-19. Clones were sequenced by immunoSEQ multiplex PCR, and TCRdb holds only the in-frame ones, with some missing. This sample has roughly 100,000 clones, with about 92% found just once. CDR1 SGHRS and CDR2 YFSETQ come from the germline V gene. V shed 0 bases and J 8 bases; nucleotides not matched to a gene: 6. The CDR3 runs to 15 residues. This clonotype originated in a man between 50 and 59 years old with active COVID-19. This chain uses TRBV5-1 with TRBJ2-1; 9 bases are a match to TRBD1. The sequencing input was peripheral blood. The CDR3 nucleotides are TGCGCCAGCAGCTTGGAGGGACAGGGCTGGCATGAGCAGTTCTTC. It yields the protein CASSLEGQGWHEQFF.